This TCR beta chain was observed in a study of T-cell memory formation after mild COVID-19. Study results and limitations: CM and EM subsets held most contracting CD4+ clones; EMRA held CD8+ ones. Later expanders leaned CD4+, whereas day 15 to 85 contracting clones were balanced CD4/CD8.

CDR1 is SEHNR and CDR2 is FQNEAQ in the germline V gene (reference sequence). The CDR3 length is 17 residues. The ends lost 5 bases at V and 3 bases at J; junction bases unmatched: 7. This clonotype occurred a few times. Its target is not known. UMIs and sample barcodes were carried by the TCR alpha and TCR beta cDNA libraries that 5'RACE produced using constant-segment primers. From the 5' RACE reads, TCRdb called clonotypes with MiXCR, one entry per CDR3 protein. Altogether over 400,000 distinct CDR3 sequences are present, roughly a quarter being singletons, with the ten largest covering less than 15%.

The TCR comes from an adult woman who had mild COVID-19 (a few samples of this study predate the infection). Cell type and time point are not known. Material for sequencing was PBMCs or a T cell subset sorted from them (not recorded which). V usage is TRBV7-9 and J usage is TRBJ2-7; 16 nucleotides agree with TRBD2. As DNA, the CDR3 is TGTGCCAGCAGCCCTGGGACTAGCGGGAGGGCCGACTACGAGCAGTACTTC. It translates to CASSPGTSGRADYEQYF.